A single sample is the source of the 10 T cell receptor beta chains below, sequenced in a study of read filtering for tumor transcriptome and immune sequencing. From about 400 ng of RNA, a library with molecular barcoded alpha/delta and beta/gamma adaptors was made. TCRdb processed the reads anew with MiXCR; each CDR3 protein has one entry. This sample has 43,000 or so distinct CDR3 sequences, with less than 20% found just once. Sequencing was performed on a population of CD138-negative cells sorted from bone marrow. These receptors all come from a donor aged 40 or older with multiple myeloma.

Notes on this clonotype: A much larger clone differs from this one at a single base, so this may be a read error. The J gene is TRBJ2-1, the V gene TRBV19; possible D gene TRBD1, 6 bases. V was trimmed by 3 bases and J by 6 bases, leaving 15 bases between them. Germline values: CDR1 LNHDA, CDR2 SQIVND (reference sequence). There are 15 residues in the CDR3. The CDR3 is CASSISDSACNEQFF. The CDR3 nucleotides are TGTGCCAGTAGTATTTCGGACAGCGCCTGCAATGAGCAGTTCTTC. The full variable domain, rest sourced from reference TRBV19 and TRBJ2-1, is DGGITQSPKYLFRKEGQNVTLSCEQNLNHDAMYWYRQDPGQGLRLIYYSQIVNDFQKGDIAEGYSVSREKKESFPLTVTSAQKNPTAFYLCASSISDSACNEQFFGPGTRLTVL.

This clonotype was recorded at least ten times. The CDR3 here is CASSHRDRVANVLTF. The CDR3 nucleotides read TGCGCCAGCAGCCATCGGGACAGGGTGGCCAACGTCCTGACTTTC. The rearrangement joins TRBV4-1 to TRBJ2-6; the match to TRBD1 covers 9 bases. The germline V gene encodes CDR1 MGHRA and CDR2 YSYEKL. The CDR3 sequence is 15 residues long. V lost 3 bases and J lost 6; bases outside the gene matches: 3.

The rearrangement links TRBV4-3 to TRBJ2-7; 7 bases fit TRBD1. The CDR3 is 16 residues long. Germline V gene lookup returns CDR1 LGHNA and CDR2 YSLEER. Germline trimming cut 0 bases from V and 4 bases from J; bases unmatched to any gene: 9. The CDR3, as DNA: TGCGCCAGCAGCCAAGAATGGAGACAGGGCCCTTACGAGCAGTACTTC. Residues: CASSQEWRQGPYEQYF.

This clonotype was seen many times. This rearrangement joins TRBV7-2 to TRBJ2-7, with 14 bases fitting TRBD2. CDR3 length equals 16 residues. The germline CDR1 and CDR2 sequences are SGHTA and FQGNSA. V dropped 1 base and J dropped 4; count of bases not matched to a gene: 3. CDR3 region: CASSLEGTSGSYEQYF. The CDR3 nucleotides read TGTGCCAGCAGCTTAGAAGGGACTAGCGGGAGTTACGAGCAGTACTTC.

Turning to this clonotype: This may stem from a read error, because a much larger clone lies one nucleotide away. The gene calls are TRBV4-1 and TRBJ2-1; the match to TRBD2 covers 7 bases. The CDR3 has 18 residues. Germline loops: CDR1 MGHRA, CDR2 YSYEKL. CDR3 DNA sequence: TGCGCCAGCAGCCAAACCCCCCCGGGGCGGGAGCTCTACAATAAGCAGTTCTTC. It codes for CASSQTPPGRELYNKQFF.

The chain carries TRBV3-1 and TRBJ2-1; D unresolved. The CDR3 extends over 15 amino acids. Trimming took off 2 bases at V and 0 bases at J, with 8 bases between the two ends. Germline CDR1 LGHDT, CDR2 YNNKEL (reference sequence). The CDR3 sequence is CASSQRRSSYNEQFF. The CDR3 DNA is TGTGCCAGCAGCCAAAGAAGGAGCTCCTACAATGAGCAGTTCTTC.

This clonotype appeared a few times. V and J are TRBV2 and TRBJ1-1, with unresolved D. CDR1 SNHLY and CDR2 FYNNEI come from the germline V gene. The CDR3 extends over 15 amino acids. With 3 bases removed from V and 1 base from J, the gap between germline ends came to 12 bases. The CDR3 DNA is TGTGCCAGCAGTGATGGATCGATGGGGAACACTGAAGCTTTCTTT. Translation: CASSDGSMGNTEAFF.

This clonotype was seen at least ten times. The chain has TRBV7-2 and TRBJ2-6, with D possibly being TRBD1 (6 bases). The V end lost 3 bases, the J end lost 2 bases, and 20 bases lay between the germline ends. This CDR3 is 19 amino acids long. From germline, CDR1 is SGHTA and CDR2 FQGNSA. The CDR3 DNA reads TGTGCCAGCAGCTTCAGCCCCCGACAGGTTTTGCCTGGGGCCAACGTCCTGACTTTC. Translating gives CASSFSPRQVLPGANVLTF.

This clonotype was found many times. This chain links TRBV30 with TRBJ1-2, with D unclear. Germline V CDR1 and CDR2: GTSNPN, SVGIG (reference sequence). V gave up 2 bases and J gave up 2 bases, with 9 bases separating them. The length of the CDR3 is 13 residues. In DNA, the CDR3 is TGTGCCTGGAGTCCTTCAGGAAACTATGGCTACACCTTC. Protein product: CAWSPSGNYGYTF.

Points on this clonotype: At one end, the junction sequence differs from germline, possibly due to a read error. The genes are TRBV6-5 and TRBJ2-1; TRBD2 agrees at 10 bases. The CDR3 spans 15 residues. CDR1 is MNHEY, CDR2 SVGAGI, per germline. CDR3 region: CASSILAGRYNDQFF. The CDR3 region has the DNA TGTGCCAGCAGTATACTAGCGGGGCGCTACAATGATCAGTTCTTC.